The following is a T cell receptor (beta chain) sequence with its context. The antigen remains undetermined. This specimen comes from a study of identifying expanded T cells in peripheral blood. Study-wide findings and caveats: Technical replicates showed around 1.2 changed clones; two weeks roughly 15; four weeks 19. Across healthy donors, higher total template counts meant significantly greater approximately two-week count variance.

During the collection period, no donor immune events like infections were recorded. V lost 5 bases, J lost 8 bases, and 21 bases lay in between. The CDR3 is 16 residues long. CDR1 is SSHAT and CDR2 is FNYEAQ in the germline V gene (reference sequence). Libraries were prepared by immunoSEQ multiplex PCR; TCRdb keeps only in-frame clonotypes and omits some of them. The sample consists of over 90,000 clones, roughly 86% of them appearing once. Source material: blood. The clonotype was recovered from a person aged 18 to 70 in good health. This chain links TRBV7-7 with TRBJ1-4, with a tentative D call TRBD1 (6 bases). The CDR3 DNA is TGTGCCAGCAGCCCCGGGGGCCTGGGTTCGAGGGAAAAACTGTTTTTT. Its translation is CASSPGGLGSREKLFF.